This TCR beta chain was identified in a study of shared clonotypes between healthy human individuals. Profiling relied on immunoSEQ multiplex PCR, and the TCRdb table lists in-frame clones only, not all of them. Among 300,000 to 400,000 clones, around 90% were seen once, and the ten largest hold roughly 15%. Specimen: memory CD8+ T cells sorted from blood. Subset specified: CD45RO+ cells pooled with CCR7-negative TemRA cells. The clonotype was recovered from a man between 18 and 29 years old in good health.

The CDR3 region is CASRRGTGGIETQYF. Written as DNA, the CDR3 is TGTGCCAGCAGGCGGGGGACAGGGGGAATCGAGACCCAGTACTTC. The chain couples TRBV2 to TRBJ2-5; 11 nucleotides agree with TRBD1. J gave up 5 bases and V 6 bases, and 8 bases lay outside the gene matches. Germline V gene data show CDR1 as SNHLY and CDR2 as FYNNEI. The CDR3 has 15 residues.